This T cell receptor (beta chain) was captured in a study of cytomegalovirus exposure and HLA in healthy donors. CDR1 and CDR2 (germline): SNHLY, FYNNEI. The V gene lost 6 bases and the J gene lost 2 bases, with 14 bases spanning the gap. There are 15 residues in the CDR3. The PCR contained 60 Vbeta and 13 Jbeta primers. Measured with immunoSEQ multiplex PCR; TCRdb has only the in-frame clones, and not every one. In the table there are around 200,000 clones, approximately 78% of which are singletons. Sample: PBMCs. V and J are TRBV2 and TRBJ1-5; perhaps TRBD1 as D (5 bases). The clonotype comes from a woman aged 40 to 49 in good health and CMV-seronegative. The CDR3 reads CASRDTSWGNQPQHF. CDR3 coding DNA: TGTGCCAGCAGGGACACCTCCTGGGGCAATCAGCCCCAGCATTTT.